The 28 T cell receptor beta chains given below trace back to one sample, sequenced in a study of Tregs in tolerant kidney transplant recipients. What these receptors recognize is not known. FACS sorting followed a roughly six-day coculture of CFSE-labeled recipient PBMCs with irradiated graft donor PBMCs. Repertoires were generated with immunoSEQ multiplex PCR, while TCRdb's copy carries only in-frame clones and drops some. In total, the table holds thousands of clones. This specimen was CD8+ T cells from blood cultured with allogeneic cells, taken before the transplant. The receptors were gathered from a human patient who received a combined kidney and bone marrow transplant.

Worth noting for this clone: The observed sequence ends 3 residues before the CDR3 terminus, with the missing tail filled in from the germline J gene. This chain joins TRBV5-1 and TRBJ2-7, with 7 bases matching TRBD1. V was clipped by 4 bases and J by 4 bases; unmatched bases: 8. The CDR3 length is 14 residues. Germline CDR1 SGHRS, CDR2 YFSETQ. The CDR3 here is CASSPSGQAYEQYF. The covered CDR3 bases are TGCGCCAGCAGCCCCAGTGGACAGGCGTACGAG.

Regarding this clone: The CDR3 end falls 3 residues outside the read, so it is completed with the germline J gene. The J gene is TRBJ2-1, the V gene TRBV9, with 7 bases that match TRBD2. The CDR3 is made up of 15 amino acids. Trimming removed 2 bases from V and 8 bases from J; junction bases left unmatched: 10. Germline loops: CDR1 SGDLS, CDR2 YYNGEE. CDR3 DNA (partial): TGTGCCAGCAGCGTCAACGGGGGGTCCGGCGATGAG. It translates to CASSVNGGSGDE. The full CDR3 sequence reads CASSVNGGSGDEQFF.

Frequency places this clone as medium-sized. The DNA read from the CDR3 is TGTGCCAGCAGCAACTCGGACAGGGGTCGCAATTCACCC. Amino acids: CASSNSDRGRNSP. The full CDR3 reads CASSNSDRGRNSPLHF. The chain carries TRBV13 and TRBJ1-6; 9 bases are a match to TRBD1. The read halts 3 residues ahead of the CDR3 end, with the missing end drawn from the germline J gene. The CDR3 spans 16 residues. In germline, CDR1 is PRHDT, CDR2 FYEKMQ (reference sequence). The V segment lost 5 bases and the J segment 7 bases; nucleotides outside the gene matches: 9.

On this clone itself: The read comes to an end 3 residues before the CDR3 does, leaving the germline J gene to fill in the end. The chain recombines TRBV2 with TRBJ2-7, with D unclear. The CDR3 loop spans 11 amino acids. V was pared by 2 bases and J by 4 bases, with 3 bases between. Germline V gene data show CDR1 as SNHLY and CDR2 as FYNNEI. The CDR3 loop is CASSELYEQYF. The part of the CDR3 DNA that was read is TGTGCCAGCAGTGAACTTTACGAG.

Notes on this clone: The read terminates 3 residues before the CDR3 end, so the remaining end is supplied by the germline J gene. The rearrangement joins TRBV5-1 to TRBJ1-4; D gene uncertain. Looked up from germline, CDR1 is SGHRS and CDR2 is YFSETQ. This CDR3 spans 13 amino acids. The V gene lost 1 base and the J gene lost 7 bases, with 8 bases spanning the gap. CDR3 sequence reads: CASSLSPGEKLFF. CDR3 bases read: TGCGCCAGCAGCTTGTCTCCCGGTGAAAAA.

Here the CDR3 reads CASSFGRGSPLHF. CDR3 DNA, as far as it was read: TGTGCCAGCAGTTTCGGACGGGGTTCACCC. This chain joins TRBV6-2 or TRBV6-3 and TRBJ1-6, with D unresolved. The CDR3 end lies 3 residues beyond the end of the read and is filled in from the germline J gene. V lost 4 bases and J 9 bases, leaving 10 bases between the germline ends. Germline V gives CDR1 MNHEY, CDR2 SVGEGT. The CDR3 has 13 amino acids.

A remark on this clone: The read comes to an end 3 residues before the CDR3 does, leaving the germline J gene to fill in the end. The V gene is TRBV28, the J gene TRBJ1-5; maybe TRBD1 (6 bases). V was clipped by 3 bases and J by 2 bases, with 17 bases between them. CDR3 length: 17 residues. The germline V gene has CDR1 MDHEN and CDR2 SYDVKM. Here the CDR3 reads CASSFVGAAYGNQPQHF. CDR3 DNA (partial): TGTGCCAGCAGTTTCGTGGGGGCGGCATATGGCAATCAGCCC. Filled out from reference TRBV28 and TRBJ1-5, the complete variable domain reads DVKVTQSSRYLVKRTGEKVFLECVQDMDHENMFWYRQDPGLGLRLIYFSYDVKMKEKGDIPEGYSVSREKKERFSLILESASTNQTSMYLCASSFVGAAYGNQPQHFGDGTRLSIL.

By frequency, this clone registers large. The chain's CDR3 is CASRTPDRVTEAFF. Partial CDR3 DNA: TGTGCCAGCAGGACGCCCGACAGGGTCACTGAA. The chain has TRBV12-3 or TRBV12-4 and TRBJ1-1; TRBD1 matches 7 bases. Read coverage stops 3 residues before the CDR3 terminus; the germline J gene supplies the remainder. The J segment lost 4 bases and the V segment lost 6 bases, leaving 8 bases of the junction unmatched. This CDR3 region has 14 residues.

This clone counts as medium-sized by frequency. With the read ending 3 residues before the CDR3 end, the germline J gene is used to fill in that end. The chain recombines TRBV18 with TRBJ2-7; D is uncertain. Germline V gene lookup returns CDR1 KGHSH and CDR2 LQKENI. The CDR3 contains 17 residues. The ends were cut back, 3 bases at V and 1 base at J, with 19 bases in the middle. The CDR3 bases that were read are TGTGCCAGCTCACCCTCCCCAGGAGAAGATCGTTCCTACGAG. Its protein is CASSPSPGEDRSYE. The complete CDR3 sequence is CASSPSPGEDRSYEQYF.

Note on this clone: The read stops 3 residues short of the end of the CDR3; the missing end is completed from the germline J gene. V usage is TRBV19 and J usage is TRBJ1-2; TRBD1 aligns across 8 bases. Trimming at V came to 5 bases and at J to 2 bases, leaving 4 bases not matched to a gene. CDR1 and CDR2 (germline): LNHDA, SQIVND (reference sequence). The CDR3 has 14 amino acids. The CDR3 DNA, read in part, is TGTGCCAGTAGTCCCGGGACAGGAAACTATGGC. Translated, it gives CASSPGTGNYG. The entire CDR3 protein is CASSPGTGNYGYTF.

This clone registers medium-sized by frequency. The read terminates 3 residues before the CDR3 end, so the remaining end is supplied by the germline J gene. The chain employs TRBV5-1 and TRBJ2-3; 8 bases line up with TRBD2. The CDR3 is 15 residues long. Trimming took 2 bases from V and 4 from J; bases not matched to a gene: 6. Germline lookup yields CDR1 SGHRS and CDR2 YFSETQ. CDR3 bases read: TGCGCCAGCAGCTTAGGGCGGGGGGTCGCAGATACG. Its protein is CASSLGRGVADT. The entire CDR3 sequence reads CASSLGRGVADTQYF.

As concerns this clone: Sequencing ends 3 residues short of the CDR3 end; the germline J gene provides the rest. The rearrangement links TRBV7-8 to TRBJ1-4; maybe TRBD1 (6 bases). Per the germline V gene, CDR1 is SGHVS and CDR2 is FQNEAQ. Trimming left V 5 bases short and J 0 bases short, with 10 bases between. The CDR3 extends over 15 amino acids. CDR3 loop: CASSEGTPTNEKLFF. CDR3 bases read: TGTGCCAGCAGCGAAGGGACACCAACTAATGAAAAA.

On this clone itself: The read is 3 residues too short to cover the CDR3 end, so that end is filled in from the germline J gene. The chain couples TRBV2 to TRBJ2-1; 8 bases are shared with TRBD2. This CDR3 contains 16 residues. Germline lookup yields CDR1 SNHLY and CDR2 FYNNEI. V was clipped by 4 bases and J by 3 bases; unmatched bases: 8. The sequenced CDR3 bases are TGTGCCAGCAGTGTGTCGGCGGGGGGTTACTACAATGAG. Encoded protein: CASSVSAGGYYNE. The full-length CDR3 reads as CASSVSAGGYYNEQFF.

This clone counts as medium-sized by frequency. The CDR3 loop reads CASSQDRGFQETQYF. The CDR3 bases that were read are TGCGCCAGCAGCCAAGATAGGGGGTTCCAAGAGACC. This chain connects TRBV4-1 to TRBJ2-5; maybe TRBD1 (6 bases). The CDR3 is cut off 3 residues early in the read; its end comes from the germline J gene. Germline V gives CDR1 MGHRA, CDR2 YSYEKL. The CDR3 has 15 amino acids. Between the trimmed V and J ends, which lost 0 bases and 1 base, there was a span of 9 bases.

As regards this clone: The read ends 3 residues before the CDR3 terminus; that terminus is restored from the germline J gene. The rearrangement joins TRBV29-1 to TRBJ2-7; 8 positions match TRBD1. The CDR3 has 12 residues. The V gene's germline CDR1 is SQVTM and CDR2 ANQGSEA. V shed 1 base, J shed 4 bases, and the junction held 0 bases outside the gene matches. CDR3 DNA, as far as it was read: TGCAGCGTTGAAGGGACAGGGTACGAG. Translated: CSVEGTGYE. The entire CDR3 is CSVEGTGYEQYF.

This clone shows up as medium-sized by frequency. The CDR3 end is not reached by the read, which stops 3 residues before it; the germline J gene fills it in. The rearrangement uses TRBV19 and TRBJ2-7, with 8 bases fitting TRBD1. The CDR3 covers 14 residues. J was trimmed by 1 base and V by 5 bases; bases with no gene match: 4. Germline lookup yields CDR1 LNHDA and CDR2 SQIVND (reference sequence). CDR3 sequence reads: CASSPGTGSYEQYF. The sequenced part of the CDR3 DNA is TGTGCCAGTAGTCCAGGGACAGGATCCTACGAG.

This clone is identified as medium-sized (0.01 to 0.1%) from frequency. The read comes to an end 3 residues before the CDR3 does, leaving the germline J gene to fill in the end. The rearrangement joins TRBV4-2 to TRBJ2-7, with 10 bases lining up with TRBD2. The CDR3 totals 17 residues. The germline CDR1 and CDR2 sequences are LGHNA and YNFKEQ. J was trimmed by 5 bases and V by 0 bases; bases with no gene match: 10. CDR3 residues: CASSQDALAGVENEQYF. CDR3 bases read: TGTGCCAGCAGCCAAGATGCCCTAGCGGGAGTCGAGAACGAG.

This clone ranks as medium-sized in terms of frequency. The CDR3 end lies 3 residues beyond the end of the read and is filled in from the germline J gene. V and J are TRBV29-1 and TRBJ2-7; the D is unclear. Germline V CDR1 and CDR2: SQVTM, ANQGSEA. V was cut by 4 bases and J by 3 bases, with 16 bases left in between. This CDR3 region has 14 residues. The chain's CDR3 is CSVGPTRFVYEQYF. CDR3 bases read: TGCAGCGTTGGGCCTACCAGGTTTGTCTACGAG.

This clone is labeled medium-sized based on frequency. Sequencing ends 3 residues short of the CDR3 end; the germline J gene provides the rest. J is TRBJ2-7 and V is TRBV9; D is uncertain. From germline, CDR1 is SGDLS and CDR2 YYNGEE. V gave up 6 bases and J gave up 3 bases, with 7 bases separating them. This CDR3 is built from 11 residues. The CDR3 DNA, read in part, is TGTGCCAGCAAGGGCAGCTACGAG. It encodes CASKGSYE. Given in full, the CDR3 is CASKGSYEQYF.

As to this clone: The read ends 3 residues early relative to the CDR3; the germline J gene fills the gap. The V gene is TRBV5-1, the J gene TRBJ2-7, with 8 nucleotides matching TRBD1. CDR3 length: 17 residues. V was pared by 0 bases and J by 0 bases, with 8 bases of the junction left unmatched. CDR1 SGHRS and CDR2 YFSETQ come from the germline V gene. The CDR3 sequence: CASSLGPTGQVSYEQYF. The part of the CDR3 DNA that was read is TGCGCCAGCAGCTTGGGCCCAACGGGACAGGTCTCCTACGAG.

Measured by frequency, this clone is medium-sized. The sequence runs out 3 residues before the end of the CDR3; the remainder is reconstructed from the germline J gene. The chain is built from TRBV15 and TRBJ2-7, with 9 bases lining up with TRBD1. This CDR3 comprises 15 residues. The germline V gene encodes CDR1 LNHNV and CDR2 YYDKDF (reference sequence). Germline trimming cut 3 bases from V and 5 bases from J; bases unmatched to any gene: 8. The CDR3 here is CATSSFGTGFHEQYF. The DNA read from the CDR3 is TGTGCCACCAGCAGTTTCGGGACAGGGTTCCACGAG. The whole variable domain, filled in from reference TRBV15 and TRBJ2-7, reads DAMVIQNPRYQVTQFGKPVTLSCSQTLNHNVMYWYQQKSSQAPKLLFHYYDKDFNNEADTPDNFQSRRPNTSFCFLDIRSPGLGDTAMYLCATSSFGTGFHEQYFGPGTRLTVT.

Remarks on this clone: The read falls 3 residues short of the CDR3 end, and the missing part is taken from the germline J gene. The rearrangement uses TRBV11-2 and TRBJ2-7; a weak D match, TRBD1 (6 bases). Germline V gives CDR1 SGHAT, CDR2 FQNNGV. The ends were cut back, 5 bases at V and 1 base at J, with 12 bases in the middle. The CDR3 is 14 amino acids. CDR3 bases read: TGTGCCAGCAGCGTCGCAGGGGCTTCCTACGAG. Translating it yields CASSVAGASYE. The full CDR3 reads CASSVAGASYEQYF.

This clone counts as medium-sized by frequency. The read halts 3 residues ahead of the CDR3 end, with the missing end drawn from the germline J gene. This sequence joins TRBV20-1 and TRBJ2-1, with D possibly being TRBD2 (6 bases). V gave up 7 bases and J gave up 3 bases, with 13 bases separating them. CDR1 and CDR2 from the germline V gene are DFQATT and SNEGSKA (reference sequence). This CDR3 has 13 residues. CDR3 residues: CSGDFPNYNEQFF. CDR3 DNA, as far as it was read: TGCAGTGGGGACTTTCCTAACTACAATGAG.

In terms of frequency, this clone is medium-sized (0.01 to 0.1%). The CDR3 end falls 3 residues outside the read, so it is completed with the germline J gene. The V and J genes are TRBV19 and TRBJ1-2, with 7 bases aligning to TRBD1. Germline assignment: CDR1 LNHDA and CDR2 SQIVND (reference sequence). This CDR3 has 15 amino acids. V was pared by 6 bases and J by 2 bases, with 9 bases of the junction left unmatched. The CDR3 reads CASSATGVGNYGYTF. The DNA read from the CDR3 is TGTGCCAGTAGCGCTACAGGGGTCGGGAACTATGGC.

CDR3 sequence reads: CASANGTDFLFRDYGYTF. The DNA read from the CDR3 is TGTGCCAGTGCAAACGGGACAGATTTTTTATTTAGGGACTATGGC. The chain is built from TRBV19 and TRBJ1-2; TRBD1 matches 7 bases. The read ends 3 residues shy of where the CDR3 ends; the end is completed using the germline J gene. CDR1 LNHDA and CDR2 SQIVND come from the germline V gene (reference sequence). Trimming removed 8 bases from V and 3 bases from J; junction bases left unmatched: 21. The CDR3 is made up of 18 amino acids.

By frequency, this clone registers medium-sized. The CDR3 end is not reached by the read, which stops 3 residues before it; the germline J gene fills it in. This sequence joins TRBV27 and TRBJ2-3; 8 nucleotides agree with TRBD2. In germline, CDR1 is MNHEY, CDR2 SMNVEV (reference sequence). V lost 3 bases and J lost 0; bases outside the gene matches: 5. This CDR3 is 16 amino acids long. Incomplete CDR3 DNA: TGTGCCAGCAGTTTTCTCGCTAGCGGGAGCACAGATACG. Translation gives CASSFLASGSTDT. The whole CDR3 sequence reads CASSFLASGSTDTQYF.

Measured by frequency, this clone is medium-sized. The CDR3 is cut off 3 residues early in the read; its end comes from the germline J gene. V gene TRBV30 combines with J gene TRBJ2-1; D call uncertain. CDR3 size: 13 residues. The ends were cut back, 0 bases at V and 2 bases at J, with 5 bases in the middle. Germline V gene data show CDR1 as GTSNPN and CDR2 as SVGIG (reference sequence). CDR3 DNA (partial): TGTGCCTGGAGTGTACTCGCCTACAATGAG. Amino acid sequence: CAWSVLAYNE. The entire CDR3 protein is CAWSVLAYNEQFF.

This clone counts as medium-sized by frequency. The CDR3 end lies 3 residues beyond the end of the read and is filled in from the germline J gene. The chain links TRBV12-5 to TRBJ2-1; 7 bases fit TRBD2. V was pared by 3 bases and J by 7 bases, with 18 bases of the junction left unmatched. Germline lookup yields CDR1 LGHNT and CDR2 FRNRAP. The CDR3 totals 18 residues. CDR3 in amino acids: CASGLLPGIAAGDNEQFF. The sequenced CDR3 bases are TGTGCTAGTGGTTTACTACCGGGGATTGCGGCGGGGGATAATGAG.